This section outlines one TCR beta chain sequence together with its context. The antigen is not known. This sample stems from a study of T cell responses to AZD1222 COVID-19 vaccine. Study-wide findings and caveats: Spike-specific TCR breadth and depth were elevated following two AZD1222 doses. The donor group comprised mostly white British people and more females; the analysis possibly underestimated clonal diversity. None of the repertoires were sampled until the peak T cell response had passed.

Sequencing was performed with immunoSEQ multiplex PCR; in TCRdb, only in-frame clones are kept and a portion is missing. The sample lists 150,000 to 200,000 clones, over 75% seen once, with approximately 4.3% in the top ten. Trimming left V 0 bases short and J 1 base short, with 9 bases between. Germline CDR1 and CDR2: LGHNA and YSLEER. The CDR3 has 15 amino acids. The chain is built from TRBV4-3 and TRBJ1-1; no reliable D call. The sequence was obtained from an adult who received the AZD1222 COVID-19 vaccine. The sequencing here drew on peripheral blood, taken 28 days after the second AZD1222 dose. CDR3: CASSQDSERNTEAFF. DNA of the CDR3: TGCGCCAGCAGCCAAGATTCTGAAAGGAACACTGAAGCTTTCTTT.